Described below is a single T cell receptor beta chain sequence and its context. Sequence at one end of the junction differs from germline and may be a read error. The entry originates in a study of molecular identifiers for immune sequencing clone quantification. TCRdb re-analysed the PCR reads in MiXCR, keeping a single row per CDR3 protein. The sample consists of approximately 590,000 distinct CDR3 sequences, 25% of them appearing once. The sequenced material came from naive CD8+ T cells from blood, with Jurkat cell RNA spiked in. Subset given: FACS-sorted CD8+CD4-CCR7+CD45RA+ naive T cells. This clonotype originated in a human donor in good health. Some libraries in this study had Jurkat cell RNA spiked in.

CDR3 loop: CASSLAGRPDKKLVF. The CDR3 region has the DNA TGTGCCAGCAGCTTGGCGGGCAGACCCGATAAAAAACTGGTTTTT. J is TRBJ1-4 and V is TRBV7-9, with D unresolved. This CDR3 has 15 amino acids. Germline values: CDR1 SEHNR, CDR2 FQNEAQ (reference sequence).